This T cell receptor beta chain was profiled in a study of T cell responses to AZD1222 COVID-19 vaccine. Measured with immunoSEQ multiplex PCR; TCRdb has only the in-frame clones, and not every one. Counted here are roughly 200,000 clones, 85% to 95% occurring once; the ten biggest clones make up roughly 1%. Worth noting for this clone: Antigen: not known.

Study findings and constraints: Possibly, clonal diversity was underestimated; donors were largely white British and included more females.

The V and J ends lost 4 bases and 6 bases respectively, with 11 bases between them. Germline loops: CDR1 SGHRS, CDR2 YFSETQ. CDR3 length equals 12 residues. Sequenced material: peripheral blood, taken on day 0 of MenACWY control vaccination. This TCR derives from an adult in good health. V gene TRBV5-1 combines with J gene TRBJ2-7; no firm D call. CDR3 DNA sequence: TGCGCCAGCAGCCCCCCGAGTTCCGAGCAGTACTTC. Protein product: CASSPPSSEQYF. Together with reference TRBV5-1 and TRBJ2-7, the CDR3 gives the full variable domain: KAGVTQTPRYLIKTRGQQVTLSCSPISGHRSVSWYQQTPGQGLQFLFEYFSETQRNKGNFPGRFSGRQFSNSRSEMNVSTLELGDSALYLCASSPPSSEQYFGPGTRLTVT.